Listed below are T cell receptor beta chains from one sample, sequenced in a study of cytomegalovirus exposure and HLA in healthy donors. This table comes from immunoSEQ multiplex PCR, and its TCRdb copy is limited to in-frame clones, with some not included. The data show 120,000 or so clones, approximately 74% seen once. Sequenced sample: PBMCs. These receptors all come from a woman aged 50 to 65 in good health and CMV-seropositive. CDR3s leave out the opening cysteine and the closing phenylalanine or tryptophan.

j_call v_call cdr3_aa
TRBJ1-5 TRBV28 ASSLSSQPQH
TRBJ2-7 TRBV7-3 ASSPDALAGSYEQY
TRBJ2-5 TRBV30 AWTRGTGGFEETQY
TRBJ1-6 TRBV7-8 ASSSTKGTGAALH
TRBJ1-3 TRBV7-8 ASSLGTFGNTIY
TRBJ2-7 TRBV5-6 ASSGARDTGYEQY
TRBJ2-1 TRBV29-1 SVEGLYNEQF
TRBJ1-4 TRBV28 AVSGGLVPKLF
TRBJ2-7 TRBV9 ASSSYPGYEQY
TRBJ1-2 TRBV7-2 ASSLGQGQGYGYT
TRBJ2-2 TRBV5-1 ASSSRQNTGELF
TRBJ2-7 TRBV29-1 SVEGGGSDEQY
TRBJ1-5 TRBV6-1 ASSERTGSQPQH
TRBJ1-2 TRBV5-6 ASSLYYREFGGYT
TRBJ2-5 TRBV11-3 ASSLDGQETQY
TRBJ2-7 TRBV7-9 ASSLLDSYEQY
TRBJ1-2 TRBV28 ASSVTGGAYGYT
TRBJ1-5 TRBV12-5 ASGSGQGGRPQH
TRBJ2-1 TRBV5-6 ASSRPSGQRAYNEQF
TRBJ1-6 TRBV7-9 ASSPPGVTLGSPLH
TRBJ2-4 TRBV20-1 SVRSLNIQY
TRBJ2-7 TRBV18 ASSPGQGKYEQY
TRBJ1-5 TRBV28 ASSLGSQPQH
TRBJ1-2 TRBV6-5 ASSYLQGRESDGYT
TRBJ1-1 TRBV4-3 ASSQGTGEYTEAF
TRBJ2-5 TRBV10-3 ATKGLAGGRGETQY
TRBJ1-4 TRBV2 ASNQVGQGSEKLF
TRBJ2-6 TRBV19 ASSIWGAGANVLT
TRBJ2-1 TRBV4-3 ASSLGTSGRGEQF
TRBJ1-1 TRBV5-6 ASNLGSEEAF
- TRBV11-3 ASSPSAGESYEQY
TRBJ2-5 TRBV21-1 ASRVAGRRETQY
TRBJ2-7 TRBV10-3 AISESGEQY
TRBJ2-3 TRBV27 ASSFLTGTDTQY